These T cell receptor beta chains were read from a single sample in a study of response to subunit inactivated influenza vaccine. TCRdb called the RT-PCR reads again in MiXCR, with one record for every CDR3 protein. There are around 600,000 distinct CDR3 sequences in the sample; 10% to 12% occur only once, and roughly 11% lies in the top ten. Another study also made use of these data, one on T cells expressing NK-cell markers.

The specimen comprised PBMCs from blood, sampled on the day of vaccination. The receptors derive from a man aged 45 to 65 who received an inactivated influenza vaccine. Each CDR3 is given with its conserved first and last residue. Fields, in order: V gene, clone size, D gene, J gene, CDR3 DNA, CDR3 protein. D genes are given only for firm matches. Where a row states a size, it is once, few, many or the class of an expanded clone; other rows omit it.

v_gene: TRBV6-5; abundance: few; d_gene: .; j_gene: TRBJ1-1; CDR3nt: TGTGCCAGCAGTTACACAACCCAGGGTGAAGCTTTCTTT; CDR3aa: CASSYTTQGEAFF
v_gene: TRBV20-1; abundance: few; d_gene: TRBD1; j_gene: TRBJ2-2; CDR3nt: TGCAGTGCTAGAGCCCACAGGGGGCCGAGCACCGGGGAGCTGTTTTTT; CDR3aa: CSARAHRGPSTGELFF
v_gene: TRBV9; abundance: .; d_gene: TRBD2; j_gene: TRBJ2-1; CDR3nt: TGTGCCAGCAGCGCCAGCGGGAGGTTTCTGAATGAGCAGTTCTTC; CDR3aa: CASSASGRFLNEQFF
v_gene: TRBV4-1; abundance: .; d_gene: .; j_gene: TRBJ1-2; CDR3nt: TGCGCCAGCAGCCAAGGGGCGTTGGCCTATGGCTACACCTTC; CDR3aa: CASSQGALAYGYTF
v_gene: TRBV19; abundance: .; d_gene: TRBD1; j_gene: TRBJ1-5; CDR3nt: TGTGCCAGTAGTATCGCCACAGGGGCGAGGCAGCCCCAGCATTTT; CDR3aa: CASSIATGARQPQHF
v_gene: TRBV28; abundance: .; d_gene: .; j_gene: TRBJ1-2; CDR3nt: TGTGCCAGCAGCACTTATACCCGACTTCTTTTTGAAGATGGCTACACCTTC; CDR3aa: CASSTYTRLLFEDGYTF
v_gene: TRBV12-3/TRBV12-4; abundance: few; d_gene: .; j_gene: TRBJ2-7; CDR3nt: TGTGCCAGCACCACAACCGGGACAATAACCTACGAGCAGTACTTC; CDR3aa: CASTTTGTITYEQYF
v_gene: TRBV28; abundance: .; d_gene: .; j_gene: TRBJ2-3; CDR3nt: TGTGCCAGCAGTTCCCCCCTTTCGGGCTACGCTAGCACAGATACGCAGTATTTT; CDR3aa: CASSSPLSGYASTDTQYF
v_gene: TRBV20-1; abundance: few; d_gene: TRBD2; j_gene: TRBJ2-1; CDR3nt: TGCAGTGCTAGTCAACTAGCGGGAGGAGGGAGTGAGCAGTTCTTC; CDR3aa: CSASQLAGGGSEQFF
v_gene: TRBV30; abundance: few; d_gene: .; j_gene: TRBJ1-6; CDR3nt: TGTGCCTGGAGTGCACGCAAATCCGTCGGTAATTCACCCCTCCACTTT; CDR3aa: CAWSARKSVGNSPLHF
v_gene: TRBV7-9; abundance: .; d_gene: TRBD1; j_gene: TRBJ1-2; CDR3nt: TGTGCCAGCAGCGCCGAACCGGGACAGGTTCGCGGCTACACCTTC; CDR3aa: CASSAEPGQVRGYTF
v_gene: TRBV5-1; abundance: few; d_gene: .; j_gene: TRBJ2-1; CDR3nt: TGCGCCAGCAGCTTGGGCCAGCAATTCTACAATGAGCAGTTCTTC; CDR3aa: CASSLGQQFYNEQFF
v_gene: TRBV15; abundance: .; d_gene: TRBD1; j_gene: TRBJ1-5; CDR3nt: TGTGCCACCAGCAGAAAACAGGGGGCAGGTCAGCCCCAGCATTTT; CDR3aa: CATSRKQGAGQPQHF
v_gene: TRBV15; abundance: .; d_gene: .; j_gene: TRBJ2-5; CDR3nt: TGTGCCACCAACCGGGTGGCGGGCCAAGAGACCCAGTACTTC; CDR3aa: CATNRVAGQETQYF
v_gene: TRBV12-3/TRBV12-4; abundance: few; d_gene: .; j_gene: TRBJ2-6; CDR3nt: TGTGCCAGCAGTCCACGGACCGAATCCGGGCGGGCCAACGTCCTGACTTTC; CDR3aa: CASSPRTESGRANVLTF
v_gene: TRBV18; abundance: few; d_gene: TRBD2; j_gene: TRBJ2-1; CDR3nt: TGTGCCAGCTCACTACGGGCTAGCGGGGACCACAATGAGCAGTTCTTC; CDR3aa: CASSLRASGDHNEQFF
v_gene: TRBV18; abundance: many; d_gene: .; j_gene: TRBJ2-1; CDR3nt: TGTGCCAGCTCACCTAAGGGCGGGGAAGGGGCCTACAATGAGCAGTTCTTC; CDR3aa: CASSPKGGEGAYNEQFF
v_gene: TRBV10-3; abundance: few; d_gene: TRBD2; j_gene: TRBJ2-1; CDR3nt: TGTGCCATCAGTGAGACTAGCGGGGCCAACAATGAGCAGTTCTTC; CDR3aa: CAISETSGANNEQFF
v_gene: TRBV20-1; abundance: .; d_gene: .; j_gene: TRBJ2-7; CDR3nt: TGCAGTGCTAGAGAACTGGGGAGCTCCTACGAGCAGTACTTC; CDR3aa: CSARELGSSYEQYF
v_gene: TRBV27; abundance: few; d_gene: TRBD2; j_gene: TRBJ2-7; CDR3nt: TGTGCCAGCAGTTTAATCCCGGGAGGCGGATACGAGCAGTACTTC; CDR3aa: CASSLIPGGGYEQYF
v_gene: TRBV6-1; abundance: .; d_gene: TRBD2; j_gene: TRBJ2-1; CDR3nt: TGTGCCAGCAGCTCCAGCGGGAGTTATAGCAATGAGCAGTTCTTC; CDR3aa: CASSSSGSYSNEQFF
v_gene: TRBV5-6; abundance: .; d_gene: TRBD1; j_gene: TRBJ2-6; CDR3nt: TGTGCCAGCAGCTACCAGGGGGCCCGGTCCAACGTCCTGACTTTC; CDR3aa: CASSYQGARSNVLTF
v_gene: TRBV27; abundance: .; d_gene: TRBD1; j_gene: TRBJ1-1; CDR3nt: TGTGCCAGCAGTCGAACCGGGACAGGGTACCGTGAAGCTTTCTTT; CDR3aa: CASSRTGTGYREAFF
v_gene: TRBV6-1; abundance: few; d_gene: TRBD1; j_gene: TRBJ2-7; CDR3nt: TGTGCCAGCAACTATCTGGGGACAGGGGATATCTACGAGCAGTACTTC; CDR3aa: CASNYLGTGDIYEQYF
v_gene: TRBV7-2; abundance: many; d_gene: .; j_gene: TRBJ2-2; CDR3nt: TGTGCCAGCAGCAATCCAGCGAACACCGGGGAGCTGTTTTTT; CDR3aa: CASSNPANTGELFF
v_gene: TRBV6-1; abundance: .; d_gene: TRBD2; j_gene: TRBJ2-1; CDR3nt: TGTGCCAGCAGTGGAAGACTAGCGGGGGCCTACAATGAGCAGTTCTTC; CDR3aa: CASSGRLAGAYNEQFF
v_gene: TRBV6-2/TRBV6-3; abundance: few; d_gene: .; j_gene: TRBJ2-1; CDR3nt: TGTGCCAGCAGACACCCAGTTAGCACCAATGAGCAGTTCTTC; CDR3aa: CASRHPVSTNEQFF
v_gene: TRBV14; abundance: .; d_gene: .; j_gene: TRBJ2-2; CDR3nt: TGTGCCAGCAGCCAGGCCAAAATTTCCACCGGGGAGCTGTTTTTT; CDR3aa: CASSQAKISTGELFF
v_gene: TRBV5-1; abundance: .; d_gene: .; j_gene: TRBJ2-7; CDR3nt: TGCGCCAGCAGCTTGGCGGGAGCTAACGAGCAGTACTTC; CDR3aa: CASSLAGANEQYF
v_gene: TRBV6-2/TRBV6-3; abundance: many; d_gene: .; j_gene: TRBJ1-1; CDR3nt: TGTGCCAGCCAGGACGGGAGCTTGAACACTGAAGCTTTCTTT; CDR3aa: CASQDGSLNTEAFF
v_gene: TRBV21-1; abundance: .; d_gene: .; j_gene: TRBJ2-7; CDR3nt: TGTGCCAGCAGCTCAACCAGGGACCCTATATCCTACGAGCAGTACTTC; CDR3aa: CASSSTRDPISYEQYF
v_gene: TRBV5-5; abundance: few; d_gene: TRBD2; j_gene: TRBJ2-7; CDR3nt: TGTGCCAGCAGCTTCGGACTAGCGGGGGATTACGAGCAGTACTTC; CDR3aa: CASSFGLAGDYEQYF
v_gene: TRBV6-2/TRBV6-3; abundance: .; d_gene: TRBD2; j_gene: TRBJ2-1; CDR3nt: TGTGCCAGCAGTTACTGGAGCGGGGGACAAAACAATGAGCAGTTCTTC; CDR3aa: CASSYWSGGQNNEQFF
v_gene: TRBV28; abundance: .; d_gene: TRBD1; j_gene: TRBJ2-1; CDR3nt: TGTGCCAGCAGGACAGGGGCTTCCTACAATGAGCAGTTCTTC; CDR3aa: CASRTGASYNEQFF
v_gene: TRBV20-1; abundance: .; d_gene: .; j_gene: TRBJ2-3; CDR3nt: TGCAGTGCGGGGATTAGCACAGATACGCAGTATTTT; CDR3aa: CSAGISTDTQYF
v_gene: TRBV12-3/TRBV12-4; abundance: many; d_gene: TRBD2; j_gene: TRBJ2-1; CDR3nt: TGTGCCAGCAGTTTCGGGACTACCTACAATGAGCAGTTCTTC; CDR3aa: CASSFGTTYNEQFF
v_gene: TRBV20-1; abundance: few; d_gene: TRBD2; j_gene: TRBJ2-7; CDR3nt: TGCAGTGCTCCATTGGGGCTAGCGGGGGCGCCTCCCTACGAGCAGTACTTC; CDR3aa: CSAPLGLAGAPPYEQYF
v_gene: TRBV28; abundance: .; d_gene: .; j_gene: TRBJ2-3; CDR3nt: TGTGCCAGGGCTTCTACTAGCACAGATACGCAGTATTTT; CDR3aa: CARASTSTDTQYF
v_gene: TRBV10-3; abundance: .; d_gene: .; j_gene: TRBJ2-1; CDR3nt: TGTGCCATCAGTGGGGGGCCCAGCAATGAGCAGTTCTTC; CDR3aa: CAISGGPSNEQFF
v_gene: TRBV12-3/TRBV12-4; abundance: many; d_gene: TRBD2; j_gene: TRBJ2-1; CDR3nt: TGTGCCAGCAGCCTGACTAGCGGGGGGCGGTGGGAGCAGTTCTTC; CDR3aa: CASSLTSGGRWEQFF
v_gene: TRBV20-1; abundance: .; d_gene: .; j_gene: TRBJ2-3; CDR3nt: TGCAGTGCTAGAGTTTGGCGGGTGAATCAGCCCCAGTATTTT; CDR3aa: CSARVWRVNQPQYF
v_gene: TRBV14; abundance: few; d_gene: .; j_gene: TRBJ2-7; CDR3nt: TGTGCCAGCAGCCAAGATTATCTTGGGGGGGCCGAGCAGTACTTC; CDR3aa: CASSQDYLGGAEQYF
v_gene: TRBV11-2; abundance: .; d_gene: TRBD1; j_gene: TRBJ2-1; CDR3nt: TGTGCCAGCAGCTTTAGCCAGGGGGTCTACAATGAGCAGTTCTTC; CDR3aa: CASSFSQGVYNEQFF
v_gene: TRBV29-1; abundance: .; d_gene: TRBD2; j_gene: TRBJ2-7; CDR3nt: TGCAGCGCTAAGCCGGGGGGAAGCTACGAGCAGTACTTC; CDR3aa: CSAKPGGSYEQYF
v_gene: TRBV14; abundance: many; d_gene: TRBD1; j_gene: TRBJ1-1; CDR3nt: TGTGCCAGCAGCCAAGATCCCCGGGACAGGGGAAGGAACACTGAAGCTTTCTTT; CDR3aa: CASSQDPRDRGRNTEAFF
v_gene: TRBV28; abundance: few; d_gene: TRBD2; j_gene: TRBJ2-3; CDR3nt: TGTGCCAGCAGGCCACTAGCGGACGAGTTAGATACGCAGTATTTT; CDR3aa: CASRPLADELDTQYF
v_gene: TRBV9; abundance: few; d_gene: .; j_gene: TRBJ1-4; CDR3nt: TGTGCCAGCAGCGTAGAAGGGGGGGCTAATGAAAAACTGTTTTTT; CDR3aa: CASSVEGGANEKLFF
v_gene: TRBV28; abundance: .; d_gene: .; j_gene: TRBJ2-7; CDR3nt: TGTGCCAGCAGTTTAACCGGGGCCGACTACGAGCAGTACTTC; CDR3aa: CASSLTGADYEQYF
v_gene: TRBV18; abundance: .; d_gene: .; j_gene: TRBJ1-1; CDR3nt: TGTGCCAGCTCACCACCGTCCCCGGCGGTAACAGGGAGTGAAGCTTTCTTT; CDR3aa: CASSPPSPAVTGSEAFF
v_gene: TRBV12-3/TRBV12-4; abundance: many; d_gene: .; j_gene: TRBJ1-5; CDR3nt: TGTGCCAGCAGTTTAGAGGGGAGCAATCAGCCCCAGCATTTT; CDR3aa: CASSLEGSNQPQHF
v_gene: TRBV11-2; abundance: .; d_gene: .; j_gene: TRBJ2-2; CDR3nt: TGTGCCAGCAGCCTCAGACAGCAGAACACCGGGGAGCTGTTTTTT; CDR3aa: CASSLRQQNTGELFF
v_gene: TRBV27; abundance: .; d_gene: .; j_gene: TRBJ2-6; CDR3nt: TGTGCCAGCAGTCCGTTGGACAGCTACTCTGGGGCCAACGTCCTGACTTTC; CDR3aa: CASSPLDSYSGANVLTF
v_gene: TRBV11-2; abundance: .; d_gene: .; j_gene: TRBJ2-7; CDR3nt: TGTGCCAGCAGCATACAACAGGGCCAGCAGTACTTC; CDR3aa: CASSIQQGQQYF
v_gene: TRBV5-5; abundance: many; d_gene: .; j_gene: TRBJ2-1; CDR3nt: TGTGCCAGCAGCTTGGATGTCCTAGCCGAATTCTACAATGAGCAGTTCTTC; CDR3aa: CASSLDVLAEFYNEQFF
v_gene: TRBV12-3/TRBV12-4; abundance: .; d_gene: TRBD2; j_gene: TRBJ2-1; CDR3nt: TGTGCCAGCAGTTTGGGACTAGCGGGAGAGAATGAGCAGTTCTTC; CDR3aa: CASSLGLAGENEQFF
v_gene: TRBV7-2; abundance: .; d_gene: .; j_gene: TRBJ2-1; CDR3nt: TGTGCCAGCAGCCAATGGGCTAGCTCCTACAATGAGCAGTTCTTC; CDR3aa: CASSQWASSYNEQFF